This TCR beta chain comes out of a study of human T cells and chemical hapten exposure. The CDR3 is 13 amino acids. The V end lost 5 bases, the J end lost 9 bases, and 16 bases lay between the germline ends. From germline, CDR1 is DFQATT and CDR2 SNEGSKA (reference sequence). As for time point: pre-sensitization, week 0. Treatment given: therapeutic diphenylcyclopropenone sensitization with weekly scalp DPC. TCRdb analysed the RACE reads with MiXCR anew, one entry per CDR3 protein. The sample shows 300,000 to 450,000 distinct CDR3 sequences, approximately 5% of them seen only once. This clonotype was detected many times.

This sequence joins TRBV20-1 and TRBJ2-2, with TRBD2 as a possible D gene (6 bases). The sequenced sample was whole blood, obtained in connection with sensitization to the hapten diphenylcyclopropenone (DPC). The TCR comes from a woman aged 45-65 years with alopecia areata. Some clones in this sample may be carry-over from other donors' samples. Here the CDR3 DNA reads TGCAGTGCTTCGACTAGTGTCAATCGGGAGCTGTTTTTT. Translated, it gives CSASTSVNRELFF.